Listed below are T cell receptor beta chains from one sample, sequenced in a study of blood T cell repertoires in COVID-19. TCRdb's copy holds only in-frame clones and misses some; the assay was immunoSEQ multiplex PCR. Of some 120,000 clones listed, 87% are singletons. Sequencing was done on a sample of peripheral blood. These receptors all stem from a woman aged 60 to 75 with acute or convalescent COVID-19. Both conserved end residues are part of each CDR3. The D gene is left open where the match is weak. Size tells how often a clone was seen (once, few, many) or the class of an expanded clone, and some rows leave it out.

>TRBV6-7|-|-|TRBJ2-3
CASSYSRGPGGYF
TGTGCCAGCAGTTACTCGAGGGGTCCCGGGGGGTATTTT
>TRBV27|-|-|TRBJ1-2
CASRSGAYGYTF
TGTGCCAGCAGGAGTGGGGCCTATGGCTACACCTTC
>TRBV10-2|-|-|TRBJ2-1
CASSEDFAGRYNEQFF
TGCGCCAGCAGTGAGGATTTTGCGGGACGCTACAATGAGCAGTTCTTC
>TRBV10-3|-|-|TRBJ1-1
CAISDPGMKNTEAFF
TGTGCCATCAGTGACCCGGGGATGAAGAACACTGAAGCTTTCTTT
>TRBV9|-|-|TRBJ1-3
CASGPQGSGNTIYF
TGTGCCAGCGGACCACAGGGCTCTGGAAACACCATATATTTT
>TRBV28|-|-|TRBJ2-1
CASSFGGLLNNEQFF
TGTGCCAGCAGTTTCGGTGGACTATTGAACAATGAGCAGTTCTTC
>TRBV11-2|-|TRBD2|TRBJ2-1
CASSLGTSGNEQFF
TGTGCCAGCAGCTTAGGGACTAGCGGCAATGAGCAGTTCTTC
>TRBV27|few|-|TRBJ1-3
CASSLEGHDSGNTIYF
TGTGCCAGCAGTTTAGAGGGACATGACTCTGGAAACACCATATATTTT
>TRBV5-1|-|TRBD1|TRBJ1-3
CASSPRGPKGNTIYF
TGCGCCAGCAGCCCCAGGGGGCCGAAGGGAAACACCATATATTTT
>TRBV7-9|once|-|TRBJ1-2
CASAGGSGYTF
TGTGCCAGTGCGGGGGGTTCTGGCTACACCTTC
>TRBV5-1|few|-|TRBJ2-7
CASSSKHSSYEQYF
TGCGCCAGCAGCTCGAAACACAGCTCCTACGAGCAGTACTTC
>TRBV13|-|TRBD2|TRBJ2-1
CASSLAVNSGSYNEQFF
TGTGCCAGCAGCTTAGCCGTGAATAGCGGGAGCTACAATGAGCAGTTCTTC
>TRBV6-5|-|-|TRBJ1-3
CASLSSGNTIYF
TGTGCCAGTCTAAGCTCTGGAAACACCATATATTTT
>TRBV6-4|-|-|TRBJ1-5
CASSPQHTNQPQHF
TGTGCCAGCAGTCCCCAACACACCAATCAGCCCCAGCATTTT
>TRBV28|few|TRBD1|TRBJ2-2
CASSSAGTGLSGELFF
TGTGCCAGCAGTTCGGCCGGGACAGGGTTATCCGGGGAGCTGTTTTTT
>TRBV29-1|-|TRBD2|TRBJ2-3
CSVGPGLAGGYTDTQYF
TGCAGCGTGGGACCGGGACTAGCGGGAGGGTACACAGATACGCAGTATTTT
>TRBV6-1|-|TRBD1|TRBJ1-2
CASSEAQGAEGYTF
TGTGCCAGCAGTGAAGCCCAGGGGGCAGAGGGCTACACCTTC
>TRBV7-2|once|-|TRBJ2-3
CASSLAGEQTDTQYF
TGTGCCAGCAGCTTAGCGGGAGAACAGACAGATACGCAGTATTTT
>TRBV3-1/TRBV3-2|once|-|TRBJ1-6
CASSQDPGNSPLHF
TGTGCCAGCAGCCAAGATCCGGGGAATTCACCCCTCCACTTT
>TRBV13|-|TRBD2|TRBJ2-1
CASSPFGRSGDEQFF
TGTGCCAGCAGCCCCTTCGGGAGGTCGGGTGATGAGCAGTTCTTC
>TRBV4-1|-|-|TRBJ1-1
CASSQDNSYTEAFF
TGCGCCAGCAGCCAAGATAACTCGTACACTGAAGCTTTCTTT
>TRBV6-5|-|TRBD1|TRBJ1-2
CASRNDRGGYTF
TGTGCCAGCAGGAACGACAGGGGCGGCTACACCTTC
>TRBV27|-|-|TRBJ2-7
CASSLLQGKTYEQYF
TGTGCCAGCAGTTTACTCCAGGGGAAGACCTACGAGCAGTACTTC
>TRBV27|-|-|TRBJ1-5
CASSLGGGVGGQPQHF
TGTGCCAGCAGTCTAGGTGGTGGGGTGGGGGGTCAGCCCCAGCATTTT